A single sample is the source of the 27 T cell receptor beta chains below, sequenced in a study of cytomegalovirus exposure and HLA in healthy donors. The data were produced by immunoSEQ multiplex PCR, yet TCRdb's version contains in-frame clones alone and is incomplete. The sample shows roughly 330,000 clones, about 85% of them seen only once. Sequencing used PBMCs. The receptors were gathered from a woman in her twenties or thirties in good health and CMV-seropositive.

In its sample, this clone was seen a few times. The rearrangement uses TRBV19 and TRBJ1-2; D not resolved. The CDR3 is made up of 17 amino acids. CDR1 is LNHDA and CDR2 is SQIVND in the germline V gene (reference sequence). V was clipped by 6 bases and J by 2 bases, with 22 bases between them. CDR3 coding DNA: TGTGCCAGTAGGGTACAGAGGACGATCGGTGCGAACTATGGCTACACCTTC. Its protein product is CASRVQRTIGANYGYTF.

V gene TRBV10-3 combines with J gene TRBJ1-3; D ambiguous. Deletions cut 0 bases from V and 0 bases from J, with 12 bases between. Germline CDR1 is ENHRY and CDR2 is SYGVKD. The CDR3 is 17 amino acids. DNA of the CDR3: TGTGCCATCAGTGAGTCGTTCAGGAAGGACTCTGGAAACACCATATATTTT. As protein: CAISESFRKDSGNTIYF.

The CDR3 DNA follows: TGCGCCAGCAGTGAGTCGACCCCCACGGGCTCCTACGAGCAGTACTTC. This codes for CASSESTPTGSYEQYF. The chain joins TRBV10-1 to TRBJ2-7; D is unclear. V was trimmed by 0 bases and J by 0 bases, leaving 12 bases between them. Germline V gives CDR1 WNHNN, CDR2 SYGVQD (reference sequence). This CDR3 contains 16 residues.

The chain combines TRBV2 with TRBJ1-6; tentative D call: TRBD1 (6 bases). Germline V gives CDR1 SNHLY, CDR2 FYNNEI. The CDR3 has 16 residues. V gave up 6 bases and J gave up 0 bases, with 12 bases separating them. CDR3 in amino acids: CASRDSFNSYNSPLHF. CDR3 nucleotide sequence: TGTGCCAGCAGGGACAGCTTTAACTCCTATAATTCACCCCTCCACTTT.

J is TRBJ1-5 and V is TRBV7-8, with D hard to call. The CDR3 spans 15 residues. Trimming cost V 1 base and J 5 bases, with 12 bases left between them. CDR1 SGHVS and CDR2 FQNEAQ come from the germline V gene. The CDR3: CASSLVGIGDQPQHF. The CDR3, as DNA: TGTGCCAGCAGCTTAGTGGGTATTGGGGATCAGCCCCAGCATTTT.

The chain carries TRBV2 and TRBJ1-5; TRBD1 matches 8 bases. V lost 6 bases and J lost 4; bases outside the gene matches: 8. CDR1 is SNHLY and CDR2 is FYNNEI in the germline V gene. The CDR3 length is 15 residues. The CDR3 nucleotides read TGTGCCAGCAGCCTTTGGACAGGGCCTAATCAGCCCCAGCATTTT. Its translation is CASSLWTGPNQPQHF.

This rearrangement joins TRBV6-1 to TRBJ1-5; D may be TRBD1 (6 bases). V was cut by 2 bases and J by 4 bases, with 9 bases left in between. The CDR3 is 14 residues long. CDR1 and CDR2 (germline): MNHNS, SASEGT. The CDR3, as DNA: TGTGCCAGCAGTGAAATAGGACAGAATCAGCCCCAGCATTTT. Protein sequence: CASSEIGQNQPQHF.

This clone was found once. The J gene is TRBJ2-1, the V gene TRBV5-1; D is unclear. Germline CDR1 SGHRS, CDR2 YFSETQ. CDR3 size: 14 residues. Trimming removed 7 bases at V and 6 bases at J, with 17 bases between. In DNA form, the CDR3 reads TGCGCCAGCTTCCGATCCGCCTTAGGCAATGAGCAGTTCTTC. This translates into CASFRSALGNEQFF.

The chain links TRBV27 to TRBJ1-6; the D is unclear. The V gene lost 2 bases and the J gene lost 9 bases, with 11 bases spanning the gap. Germline V gives CDR1 MNHEY, CDR2 SMNVEV (reference sequence). The CDR3 length is 14 residues. The CDR3 DNA sequence: TGTGCCAGCAGTTTAACGGGTGAACTTTCACCCCTCCACTTT. Translated, it gives CASSLTGELSPLHF.

V is TRBV27 and J is TRBJ2-2; 11 nucleotides match TRBD2. Unmatched junction bases numbered 2, after V lost 3 bases and J lost 8 bases. The CDR3 runs to 14 residues. Germline V gene lookup returns CDR1 MNHEY and CDR2 SMNVEV (reference sequence). This chain's CDR3 is CASSLLAGGGELFF. CDR3 DNA sequence: TGTGCCAGCAGTTTGCTAGCGGGAGGAGGGGAGCTGTTTTTT.

This chain joins TRBV15 and TRBJ2-5, with TRBD1 matching 7 bases. The end of the DNA aligns better with TRBJ2-7, so the J call may be wrong. This CDR3 spans 14 amino acids. Germline V gives CDR1 LNHNV, CDR2 YYDKDF (reference sequence). The CDR3 sequence is CATSIGQAAYEQYF. DNA of the CDR3: TGTGCCACCAGCATCGGACAGGCCGCCTACGAGCAGTACTTC.

The J gene is TRBJ2-3, the V gene TRBV18; 10 nucleotides match TRBD2. Germline CDR1 is KGHSH and CDR2 is LQKENI. V was pared by 1 base and J by 2 bases, with 9 bases of the junction left unmatched. The CDR3 has 18 amino acids. The CDR3 loop is CASSPRVASGGLTDTQYF. CDR3 nucleotides: TGTGCCAGCTCACCACGGGTGGCTAGCGGGGGACTCACAGATACGCAGTATTTT.

The V call is TRBV29-1, the J call TRBJ1-2; 9 bases are shared with TRBD1. The CDR3 runs 16 residues. V lost 0 bases, J lost 6 bases, and 11 bases stayed unmatched. Per germline, CDR1 SQVTM and CDR2 ANQGSEA. Written as DNA, the CDR3 is TGCAGCGTTGAAGATAAGGAACGGCGGACAGGGGATGGCTACACCTTC. It yields the protein CSVEDKERRTGDGYTF.

V usage is TRBV29-1 and J usage is TRBJ2-4; TRBD1 might be the D (5 bases). V lost 5 bases and J lost 0, with 11 bases in between. Germline CDR1 SQVTM, CDR2 ANQGSEA. CDR3 length equals 14 residues. The CDR3 DNA is TGCAGCGTTCAAGGGGTACTAGCCAAAAACATTCAGTACTTC. This encodes CSVQGVLAKNIQYF.

This chain joins TRBV4-2 and TRBJ2-1, with TRBD2 as a possible D gene (5 bases). The germline gives CDR1 LGHNA, CDR2 YNFKEQ. The CDR3 consists of 15 residues. Trimming pared 0 bases from V and 5 bases from J, leaving 11 bases between. CDR3 in amino acids: CASSQDRAVNNEQFF. For the CDR3, the DNA is TGTGCCAGCAGCCAAGATCGAGCGGTAAACAATGAGCAGTTCTTC.

The chain employs TRBV2 and TRBJ2-1; 8 bases map to TRBD1. Per germline, CDR1 SNHLY and CDR2 FYNNEI. The V gene end was trimmed by 6 bases and the J gene end by 3 bases; junction bases not matched to a gene: 10. This CDR3 region has 16 residues. Written as DNA, the CDR3 is TGTGCCAGCAGCGGGGTGTACAGGGGGGACTACAATGAGCAGTTCTTC. Translating gives CASSGVYRGDYNEQFF.

The chain has TRBV19 and TRBJ1-2; 8 bases line up with TRBD1. Germline CDR1 is LNHDA and CDR2 is SQIVND (reference sequence). This CDR3 has 12 amino acids. The CDR3 is CASQGQDYGYTF. In DNA, the CDR3 is TGTGCATCCCAGGGACAGGACTATGGCTACACCTTC.

This chain links TRBV6-1 with TRBJ2-7; tentatively, D is TRBD1 or TRBD2 (6 bases each). This CDR3 region has 17 residues. Between the trimmed V and J ends, which lost 2 bases and 4 bases, there was a span of 21 bases. Per the germline V gene, CDR1 is MNHNS and CDR2 is SASEGT. The CDR3 loop is CASSERGERGGFYEQYF. CDR3 DNA: TGTGCCAGCAGTGAAAGGGGGGAGAGGGGCGGTTTTTACGAGCAGTACTTC.

The J gene is TRBJ1-1, the V gene TRBV6-5; perhaps TRBD1 as D (5 bases). Germline V gene sequence: CDR1 MNHEY, CDR2 SVGAGI. Trimming removed 2 bases from V and 1 base from J, with 8 bases in between. The CDR3 covers 14 residues. The CDR3 nucleotides read TGTGCCAGCAGTTACGGGACTTCGAACACTGAAGCTTTCTTT. Translating it yields CASSYGTSNTEAFF.

This clone was counted between two and nine times. The V gene is TRBV11-2, the J gene TRBJ2-5; no reliable D call. CDR1 is SGHAT and CDR2 is FQNNGV in the germline V gene. The CDR3 loop spans 12 amino acids. V lost 6 bases and J lost 3, with 8 bases in between. The CDR3 DNA reads as TGTGCCAGCAGGGCTACAAAAGAGACCCAGTACTTC. Encoded protein: CASRATKETQYF.

The J gene is TRBJ2-5, the V gene TRBV7-7, with D perhaps matching TRBD2 (6 bases). The CDR3 covers 17 residues. The germline gives CDR1 SSHAT, CDR2 FNYEAQ (reference sequence). The V end lost 2 bases, the J end lost 0 bases, and 16 bases lay between the germline ends. CDR3 residues: CASSLFDPGAYQETQYF. The CDR3 DNA is TGTGCCAGCAGCTTATTCGATCCGGGAGCCTACCAAGAGACCCAGTACTTC.

The chain links TRBV7-9 to TRBJ1-2; D might be TRBD1 (6 bases). CDR1 and CDR2 from the germline V gene are SEHNR and FQNEAQ (reference sequence). V lost 8 bases and J lost 0, with 13 bases in between. The CDR3 runs 14 residues. The CDR3 reads CASEVKGANYGYTF. CDR3 DNA sequence: TGTGCCAGCGAAGTGAAGGGGGCTAACTATGGCTACACCTTC.

V and J are TRBV29-1 and TRBJ2-1; D perhaps matches TRBD2 (7 bases). Trimming took 3 bases from V and 9 from J, leaving 21 bases between them. Germline V gene sequence: CDR1 SQVTM, CDR2 ANQGSEA. The CDR3 sequence is 15 residues long. In nucleotides, the CDR3 is TGCAGCGTTGAGAAATGGGGGGGCGAAAACACTGAGCAGTTCTTC. It codes for CSVEKWGGENTEQFF.

The chain recombines TRBV5-4 with TRBJ2-5; TRBD1 is a possible D gene (5 bases). Germline V lookup: CDR1 SGHNT, CDR2 YYREEE (reference sequence). The V and J ends lost 0 bases and 2 bases respectively, with 17 bases between them. This CDR3 comprises 17 residues. The CDR3 sequence: CASSLASRVLDQETQYF. In DNA form, the CDR3 reads TGTGCCAGCAGCTTGGCGAGCAGGGTTTTAGATCAAGAGACCCAGTACTTC.

V usage is TRBV30 and J usage is TRBJ2-7; tentatively, D is TRBD2 (6 bases). The germline CDR1 and CDR2 sequences are GTSNPN and SVGIG (reference sequence). The CDR3 spans 13 residues. V lost 4 bases, J lost 3 bases, and 13 bases lay in between. The CDR3 DNA reads as TGTGCCTGGAATCGGGGGAGCGACTACGAGCAGTACTTC. Residues: CAWNRGSDYEQYF.

The J gene is TRBJ2-2, the V gene TRBV9; the D is unclear. V dropped 4 bases and J dropped 5 bases, with 9 bases sitting between them. The CDR3 covers 13 residues. The germline CDR1 and CDR2 sequences are SGDLS and YYNGEE. Here the CDR3 reads CASSPWGTGELFF. The CDR3, as DNA: TGTGCCAGCAGCCCTTGGGGAACCGGGGAGCTGTTTTTT.

The rearrangement joins TRBV6-5 to TRBJ2-1; 7 bases align to TRBD2. V lost 5 bases and J lost 8; bases outside the gene matches: 12. Germline V gene sequence: CDR1 MNHEY, CDR2 SVGAGI. The CDR3 totals 15 residues. The CDR3 here is CASSHERGGRHEQFF. CDR3 sequence (DNA): TGTGCCAGCAGTCACGAACGTGGCGGGAGACATGAGCAGTTCTTC.